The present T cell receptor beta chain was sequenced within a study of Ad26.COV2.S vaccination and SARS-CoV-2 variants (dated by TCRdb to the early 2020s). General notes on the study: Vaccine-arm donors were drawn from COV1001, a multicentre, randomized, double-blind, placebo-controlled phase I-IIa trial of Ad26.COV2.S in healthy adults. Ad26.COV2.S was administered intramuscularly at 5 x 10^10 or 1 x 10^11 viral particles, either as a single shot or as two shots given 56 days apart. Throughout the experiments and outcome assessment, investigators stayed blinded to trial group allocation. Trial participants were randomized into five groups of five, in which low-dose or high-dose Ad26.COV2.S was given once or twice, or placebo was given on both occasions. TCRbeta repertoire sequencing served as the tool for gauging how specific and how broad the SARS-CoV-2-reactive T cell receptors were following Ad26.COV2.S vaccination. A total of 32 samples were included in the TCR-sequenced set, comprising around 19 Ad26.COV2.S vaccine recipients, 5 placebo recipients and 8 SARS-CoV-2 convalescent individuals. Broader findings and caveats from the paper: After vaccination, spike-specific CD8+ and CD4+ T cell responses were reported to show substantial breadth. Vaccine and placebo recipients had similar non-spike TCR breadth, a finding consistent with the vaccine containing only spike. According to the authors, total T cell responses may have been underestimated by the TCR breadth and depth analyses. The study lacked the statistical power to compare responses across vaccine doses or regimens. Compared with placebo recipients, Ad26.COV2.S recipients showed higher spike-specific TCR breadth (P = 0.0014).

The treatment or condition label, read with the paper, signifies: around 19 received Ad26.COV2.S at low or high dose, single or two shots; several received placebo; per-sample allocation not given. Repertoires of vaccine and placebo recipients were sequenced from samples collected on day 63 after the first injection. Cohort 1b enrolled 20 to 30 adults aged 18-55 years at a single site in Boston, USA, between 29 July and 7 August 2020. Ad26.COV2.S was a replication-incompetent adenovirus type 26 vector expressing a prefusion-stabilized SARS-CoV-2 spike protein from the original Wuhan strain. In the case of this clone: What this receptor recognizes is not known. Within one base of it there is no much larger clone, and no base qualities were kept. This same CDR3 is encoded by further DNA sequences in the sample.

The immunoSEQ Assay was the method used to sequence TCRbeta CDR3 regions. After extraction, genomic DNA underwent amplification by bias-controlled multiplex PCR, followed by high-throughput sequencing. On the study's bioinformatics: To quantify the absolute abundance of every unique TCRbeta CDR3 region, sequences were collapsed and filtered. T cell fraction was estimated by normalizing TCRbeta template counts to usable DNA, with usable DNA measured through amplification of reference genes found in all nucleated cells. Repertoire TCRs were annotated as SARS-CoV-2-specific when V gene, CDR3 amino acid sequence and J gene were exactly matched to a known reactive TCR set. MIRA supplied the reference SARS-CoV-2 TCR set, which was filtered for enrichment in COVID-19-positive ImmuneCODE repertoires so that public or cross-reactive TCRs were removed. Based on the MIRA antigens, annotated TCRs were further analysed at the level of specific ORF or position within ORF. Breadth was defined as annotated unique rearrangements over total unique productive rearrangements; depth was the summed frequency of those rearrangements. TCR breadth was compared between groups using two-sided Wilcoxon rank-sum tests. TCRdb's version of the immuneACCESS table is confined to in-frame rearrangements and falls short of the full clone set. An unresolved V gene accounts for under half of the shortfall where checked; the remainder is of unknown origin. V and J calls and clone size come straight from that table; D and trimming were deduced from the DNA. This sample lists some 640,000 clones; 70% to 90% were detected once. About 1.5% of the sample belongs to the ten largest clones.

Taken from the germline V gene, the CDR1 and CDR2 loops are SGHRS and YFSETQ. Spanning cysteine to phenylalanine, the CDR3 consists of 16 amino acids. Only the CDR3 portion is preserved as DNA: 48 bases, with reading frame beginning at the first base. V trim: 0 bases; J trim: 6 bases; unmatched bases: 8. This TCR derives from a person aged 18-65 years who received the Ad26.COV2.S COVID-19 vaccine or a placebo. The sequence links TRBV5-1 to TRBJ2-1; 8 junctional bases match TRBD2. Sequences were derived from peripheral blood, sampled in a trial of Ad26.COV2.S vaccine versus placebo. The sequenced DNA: TGCGCCAGCAGCTTGGGCGGCACTAGCGGACCCAATGAGCAGTTCTTC. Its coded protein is CASSLGGTSGPNEQFF.